This TCR beta chain was retrieved from a study of sequential checkpoint blockade in melanoma. Study-level information: Arm A got nivolumab then ipilimumab; arm B the reverse, 1:1.

Treatment noted: randomized to nivolumab then ipilimumab (arm A) or the reverse (arm B). From thawed PBMCs, live CD3+CD8+ cells negative for CD19 and CD56 were sorted. The repertoire was sequenced with immunoSEQ multiplex PCR; TCRdb's copy has only in-frame clones and lacks some. The repertoire holds roughly 15,000 clones, about two thirds seen once, with roughly a third in the top ten. The length of the CDR3 is 12 residues. V was cut by 8 bases and J by 1 base, with 9 bases left in between. Germline CDR1 SNHLY, CDR2 FYNNEI. The TCR sequence derives from a human donor with melanoma. The chain couples TRBV2 to TRBJ2-7; a weak D match, TRBD2 (6 bases). The sequencing here drew on CD8+ T cells sorted from blood (inferred from file names), taken from a patient given nivolumab and ipilimumab in sequence. This chain's CDR3 is CASGGSSYEQYF. As DNA, the CDR3 is TGTGCCAGCGGGGGGAGTTCCTACGAGCAGTACTTC.